These T cell receptor beta chains were read from a single sample in a study of blood T cells in healthy people across ages. TCRdb called the 5' RACE reads again in MiXCR, with one record for every CDR3 protein. This repertoire shows about 640,000 distinct CDR3 sequences, about 30% found once; its top ten account for 15% to 19%. The sequencing sample was made of blood. The receptors come from a woman aged 80 or over in good health. The CDR3 runs from the conserved cysteine through the conserved F or W. D genes are given only for firm matches. Rows may omit the clone size; those that give it use once, few, many or a size class.

J gene: TRBJ2-1
clone size: many
V gene: TRBV20-1
D gene: TRBD1
CDR3 length: 13
CDR3 protein: CSADRTGLNEQFF
CDR3 DNA: TGCAGTGCCGATAGGACAGGTTTAAATGAGCAGTTCTTC

J gene: TRBJ1-1
clone size: -
V gene: TRBV10-3
D gene: TRBD1
CDR3 length: 13
CDR3 protein: CATSEADRFEAFF
CDR3 DNA: TGTGCCACCAGTGAGGCGGACAGGTTTGAAGCTTTCTTT

J gene: TRBJ1-6
clone size: few
V gene: TRBV7-8
D gene: TRBD1
CDR3 length: 15
CDR3 protein: CASSSEQGKYSPLHF
CDR3 DNA: TGTGCCAGCAGCTCCGAACAGGGGAAATACTCACCCCTCCACTTT

J gene: TRBJ2-7
clone size: many
V gene: TRBV7-2
D gene: TRBD1
CDR3 length: 16
CDR3 protein: CASSLASGQGAYEQYF
CDR3 DNA: TGTGCCAGCAGCTTAGCATCGGGACAGGGGGCCTACGAGCAGTACTTC

J gene: TRBJ1-4
clone size: many
V gene: TRBV5-1
D gene: TRBD1
CDR3 length: 14
CDR3 protein: CASRTGASNEKLFF
CDR3 DNA: TGCGCCAGCAGGACAGGGGCTTCTAATGAAAAACTGTTTTTT

J gene: TRBJ2-7
clone size: many
V gene: TRBV7-2
D gene: -
CDR3 length: 14
CDR3 protein: CASSSRAGSYEQYF
CDR3 DNA: TGTGCCAGCAGCTCCAGGGCAGGATCCTACGAGCAGTACTTC

J gene: TRBJ2-1
clone size: many
V gene: TRBV7-9
D gene: TRBD2
CDR3 length: 14
CDR3 protein: CASSLSRGSDEQFF
CDR3 DNA: TGTGCCAGCAGCTTGTCGCGGGGGTCAGATGAGCAGTTCTTC

J gene: TRBJ2-1
clone size: -
V gene: TRBV20-1
D gene: TRBD2
CDR3 length: 16
CDR3 protein: CSASFFASGGCNEQFF
CDR3 DNA: TGCAGTGCTAGCTTCTTCGCTAGCGGGGGGTGCAATGAGCAGTTCTTC

J gene: TRBJ2-3
clone size: -
V gene: TRBV9
D gene: -
CDR3 length: 16
CDR3 protein: CASSVEGGASTDTQYF
CDR3 DNA: TGTGCCAGCAGCGTGGAAGGGGGGGCAAGCACAGATACGCAGTATTTT

J gene: TRBJ2-1
clone size: few
V gene: TRBV7-2
D gene: TRBD1
CDR3 length: 15
CDR3 protein: CASSRGQSSYNEQFF
CDR3 DNA: TGTGCCAGCAGTCGGGGACAGAGCTCCTACAATGAGCAGTTCTTC

J gene: TRBJ2-7
clone size: many
V gene: TRBV20-1
D gene: -
CDR3 length: 13
CDR3 protein: CSANRDRTYEQYF
CDR3 DNA: TGCAGTGCCAACAGGGACCGAACCTACGAGCAGTACTTC

J gene: TRBJ2-3
clone size: many
V gene: TRBV27
D gene: TRBD1
CDR3 length: 15
CDR3 protein: CASSQPGQGANTQYF
CDR3 DNA: TGTGCCAGCAGCCAGCCGGGACAGGGGGCGAATACGCAGTATTTT

J gene: TRBJ1-1
clone size: -
V gene: TRBV4-2
D gene: -
CDR3 length: 13
CDR3 protein: CASSQETNGEAFF
CDR3 DNA: TGTGCCAGCAGCCAAGAAACCAACGGGGAAGCTTTCTTT

J gene: TRBJ2-5
clone size: -
V gene: TRBV7-9
D gene: -
CDR3 length: 16
CDR3 protein: CASSSTRLGGNNEQYF
CDR3 DNA: TGTGCCAGCAGTTCTACTCGGTTGGGCGGGAACAATGAGCAGTACTTC

J gene: TRBJ2-3
clone size: many
V gene: TRBV7-8
D gene: TRBD2
CDR3 length: 17
CDR3 protein: CASSFQLRTSGADTQYF
CDR3 DNA: TGTGCCAGCAGCTTTCAACTCCGGACTAGCGGGGCGGATACGCAGTATTTT

J gene: TRBJ2-1
clone size: many
V gene: TRBV5-1
D gene: -
CDR3 length: 15
CDR3 protein: CASSMLASSYNEQFF
CDR3 DNA: TGCGCCAGCAGCATGCTAGCGAGCTCCTACAATGAGCAGTTCTTC

J gene: TRBJ2-1
clone size: many
V gene: TRBV12-3/TRBV12-4
D gene: TRBD2
CDR3 length: 16
CDR3 protein: CASGTSGGGSYNEQFF
CDR3 DNA: TGTGCCAGCGGGACTAGCGGGGGGGGCTCCTACAATGAGCAGTTCTTC

J gene: TRBJ2-3
clone size: -
V gene: TRBV12-3/TRBV12-4
D gene: -
CDR3 length: 12
CDR3 protein: CASTYSTDAQYF
CDR3 DNA: TGTGCCAGCACCTATAGCACAGATGCGCAATATTTT

J gene: TRBJ2-3
clone size: many
V gene: TRBV4-3
D gene: -
CDR3 length: 15
CDR3 protein: CASSQTGASTDTQYF
CDR3 DNA: TGCGCCAGCAGCCAAACTGGGGCCAGTACAGATACGCAGTATTTT

J gene: TRBJ2-3
clone size: many
V gene: TRBV4-3
D gene: -
CDR3 length: 16
CDR3 protein: CASSQESRTPMDTQYF
CDR3 DNA: TGCGCCAGCAGCCAAGAAAGCAGGACCCCCATGGATACGCAGTATTTT

J gene: TRBJ2-2
clone size: once
V gene: TRBV2
D gene: -
CDR3 length: 14
CDR3 protein: CASSTDRPGWGLFF
CDR3 DNA: TGTGCCAGCAGTACCGACAGGCCAGGCTGGGGGCTGTTTTTT

J gene: TRBJ2-1
clone size: many
V gene: TRBV9
D gene: TRBD2
CDR3 length: 15
CDR3 protein: CASSASGTTYNEQFF
CDR3 DNA: TGTGCCAGCAGCGCGTCCGGGACTACCTACAATGAGCAGTTCTTC

J gene: TRBJ2-5
clone size: many
V gene: TRBV5-4
D gene: -
CDR3 length: 12
CDR3 protein: CASSSFDETQYF
CDR3 DNA: TGTGCCAGCAGCTCCTTCGATGAGACCCAGTACTTC

J gene: TRBJ1-2
clone size: many
V gene: TRBV6-5
D gene: TRBD1
CDR3 length: 13
CDR3 protein: CASRSGQIYGYTF
CDR3 DNA: TGTGCCAGCAGATCGGGACAGATCTATGGCTACACCTTC

J gene: TRBJ2-5
clone size: many
V gene: TRBV20-1
D gene: -
CDR3 length: 14
CDR3 protein: CSASISRTGETQYF
CDR3 DNA: TGCAGTGCTAGTATCTCGCGGACGGGGGAGACCCAGTACTTC

J gene: TRBJ2-1
clone size: many
V gene: TRBV4-3
D gene: -
CDR3 length: 14
CDR3 protein: CASSQVIRGGEQFF
CDR3 DNA: TGCGCCAGCAGCCAGGTTATAAGGGGAGGTGAGCAGTTCTTC

J gene: TRBJ2-1
clone size: -
V gene: TRBV6-2/TRBV6-3
D gene: -
CDR3 length: 17
CDR3 protein: CASARSGWTSPYNGQFF
CDR3 DNA: TGTGCCAGCGCGCGATCTGGTTGGACCAGCCCCTACAATGGGCAGTTCTTC

J gene: TRBJ2-7
clone size: many
V gene: TRBV20-1
D gene: TRBD2
CDR3 length: 16
CDR3 protein: CSATPGGAGGTYEQYF
CDR3 DNA: TGCAGTGCTACGCCGGGCGGAGCGGGGGGGACTTACGAGCAGTACTTC

J gene: TRBJ2-7
clone size: many
V gene: TRBV5-6
D gene: TRBD1
CDR3 length: 14
CDR3 protein: CASSVPGQSYEQYF
CDR3 DNA: TGTGCCAGCAGCGTCCCGGGACAGTCCTACGAGCAGTACTTC

J gene: TRBJ1-2
clone size: many
V gene: TRBV10-3
D gene: -
CDR3 length: 13
CDR3 protein: CAISAGTVGGYTF
CDR3 DNA: TGTGCCATCAGTGCGGGGACGGTGGGTGGCTACACCTTC

J gene: TRBJ2-1
clone size: many
V gene: TRBV27
D gene: TRBD1
CDR3 length: 16
CDR3 protein: CASSLGGTGFYNEQFF
CDR3 DNA: TGTGCCAGCAGTTTAGGAGGGACAGGGTTCTACAATGAGCAGTTCTTC

J gene: TRBJ2-3
clone size: many
V gene: TRBV7-2
D gene: TRBD2
CDR3 length: 17
CDR3 protein: CASSLVFGTSGTDTQYF
CDR3 DNA: TGTGCCAGCAGCTTAGTATTTGGGACTAGCGGCACAGATACGCAGTATTTT

J gene: TRBJ2-1
clone size: -
V gene: TRBV15
D gene: -
CDR3 length: 16
CDR3 protein: CATSRERVSSYNEQFF
CDR3 DNA: TGTGCCACCAGCAGAGAACGGGTGAGCTCCTACAATGAGCAGTTCTTC

J gene: TRBJ1-5
clone size: many
V gene: TRBV20-1
D gene: TRBD1
CDR3 length: 16
CDR3 protein: CSARDYTGVSNQPQHF
CDR3 DNA: TGCAGTGCTAGGGATTATACAGGGGTGAGCAATCAGCCCCAGCATTTT

J gene: TRBJ1-2
clone size: -
V gene: TRBV7-2
D gene: -
CDR3 length: 14
CDR3 protein: CASNRPTEDYGYTF
CDR3 DNA: TGTGCCAGCAACAGACCGACAGAGGACTATGGCTACACCTTC

J gene: TRBJ1-1
clone size: -
V gene: TRBV4-1
D gene: -
CDR3 length: 15
CDR3 protein: CASSHEVTPNTEAFF
CDR3 DNA: TGCGCCAGCAGCCATGAGGTGACACCGAACACTGAAGCTTTCTTT

J gene: TRBJ1-2
clone size: many
V gene: TRBV12-5
D gene: -
CDR3 length: 11
CDR3 protein: CASGPGLHYTF
CDR3 DNA: TGTGCTAGTGGTCCAGGGCTTCACTACACCTTC

J gene: TRBJ1-4
clone size: few
V gene: TRBV7-2
D gene: -
CDR3 length: 15
CDR3 protein: CASSPQGRADEKLFF
CDR3 DNA: TGTGCCAGCAGCCCGCAGGGGCGGGCGGACGAAAAACTGTTTTTT

J gene: TRBJ2-7
clone size: few
V gene: TRBV6-5
D gene: -
CDR3 length: 15
CDR3 protein: CASSRDGPAYNEQYF
CDR3 DNA: TGTGCCAGCAGCCGGGACGGACCGGCCTACAATGAGCAGTACTTC

J gene: TRBJ2-3
clone size: many
V gene: TRBV9
D gene: TRBD2
CDR3 length: 16
CDR3 protein: CASSSGTSLPTDTQYF
CDR3 DNA: TGTGCCAGCAGCTCCGGGACTAGCCTGCCCACAGATACGCAGTATTTT

J gene: TRBJ2-4
clone size: many
V gene: TRBV6-1
D gene: -
CDR3 length: 14
CDR3 protein: CASSDPGLKNIQYF
CDR3 DNA: TGTGCCAGCAGTGACCCGGGGCTCAAAAACATTCAGTACTTC

J gene: TRBJ2-1
clone size: -
V gene: TRBV7-2
D gene: TRBD1
CDR3 length: 14
CDR3 protein: CASIWTGANNEQFF
CDR3 DNA: TGTGCCAGCATCTGGACAGGGGCTAACAATGAGCAGTTCTTC

J gene: TRBJ1-1
clone size: -
V gene: TRBV15
D gene: TRBD1
CDR3 length: 15
CDR3 protein: CATSRPTGMNTEAFF
CDR3 DNA: TGTGCCACCAGCAGACCGACAGGGATGAACACTGAAGCTTTCTTT

J gene: TRBJ2-5
clone size: many
V gene: TRBV7-2
D gene: -
CDR3 length: 15
CDR3 protein: CASSSYGGPTETQYF
CDR3 DNA: TGTGCCAGCAGCTCATACGGGGGGCCCACAGAGACCCAGTACTTC

J gene: TRBJ1-2
clone size: -
V gene: TRBV5-1
D gene: TRBD1
CDR3 length: 13
CDR3 protein: CASTGTVNYGYTF
CDR3 DNA: TGCGCCAGCACCGGGACAGTAAACTATGGCTACACCTTC

J gene: TRBJ2-1
clone size: many
V gene: TRBV5-1
D gene: -
CDR3 length: 16
CDR3 protein: CASSLMSGTGYNEQFF
CDR3 DNA: TGCGCCAGCAGCTTGATGTCTGGAACAGGCTACAATGAGCAGTTCTTC

J gene: TRBJ2-5
clone size: many
V gene: TRBV7-2
D gene: -
CDR3 length: 14
CDR3 protein: CASSLARGQETQYF
CDR3 DNA: TGTGCCAGCAGCTTAGCGAGAGGTCAAGAGACCCAGTACTTC

J gene: TRBJ1-5
clone size: many
V gene: TRBV20-1
D gene: -
CDR3 length: 18
CDR3 protein: CSASTNVRGFPSNQPQHF
CDR3 DNA: TGCAGTGCTAGCACAAATGTTAGGGGGTTCCCTAGCAATCAGCCCCAGCATTTT

J gene: TRBJ1-3
clone size: -
V gene: TRBV20-1
D gene: TRBD1
CDR3 length: 14
CDR3 protein: CSATGTGTGNTIYF
CDR3 DNA: TGCAGTGCTACCGGGACAGGGACTGGAAACACCATATATTTT

J gene: TRBJ2-4
clone size: many
V gene: TRBV7-2
D gene: -
CDR3 length: 15
CDR3 protein: CASSFQAGVKNIQYF
CDR3 DNA: TGTGCCAGCAGCTTCCAGGCTGGGGTCAAAAACATTCAGTACTTC

J gene: TRBJ2-1
clone size: -
V gene: TRBV10-3
D gene: -
CDR3 length: 15
CDR3 protein: CAISESPAPQETQFF
CDR3 DNA: TGTGCCATCAGTGAGTCGCCGGCACCTCAAGAGACCCAGTTCTTC

J gene: TRBJ2-1
clone size: many
V gene: TRBV5-1
D gene: -
CDR3 length: 16
CDR3 protein: CASSPGVAGSYNEQFF
CDR3 DNA: TGCGCCAGCAGCCCCGGAGTCGCGGGCTCCTACAATGAGCAGTTCTTC

J gene: TRBJ2-2
clone size: few
V gene: TRBV21-1
D gene: -
CDR3 length: 17
CDR3 protein: CASSKVRDTPSTGELFF
CDR3 DNA: TGTGCCAGCAGCAAAGTGCGTGACACCCCGAGCACCGGGGAGCTGTTTTTT

J gene: TRBJ1-4
clone size: few
V gene: TRBV3-1
D gene: TRBD1
CDR3 length: 13
CDR3 protein: CAIGGRGHEKLFF
CDR3 DNA: TGTGCCATAGGGGGCAGGGGGCATGAAAAACTGTTTTTT

J gene: TRBJ1-1
clone size: few
V gene: TRBV20-1
D gene: -
CDR3 length: 16
CDR3 protein: CSARDFDGEGWTEAFF
CDR3 DNA: TGCAGTGCTAGAGATTTCGATGGCGAGGGGTGGACTGAAGCTTTCTTT

J gene: TRBJ1-2
clone size: many
V gene: TRBV3-1
D gene: -
CDR3 length: 11
CDR3 protein: CASSARGGYTF
CDR3 DNA: TGTGCCAGCAGTGCGAGGGGTGGCTACACCTTC

J gene: TRBJ2-7
clone size: -
V gene: TRBV27
D gene: TRBD2
CDR3 length: 18
CDR3 protein: CASSSYGDSGRAWYEQYF
CDR3 DNA: TGTGCCAGCAGTTCCTACGGAGATAGCGGGAGGGCCTGGTACGAGCAGTACTTC

J gene: TRBJ1-2
clone size: -
V gene: TRBV28
D gene: TRBD1
CDR3 length: 14
CDR3 protein: CASRRQGAYDGYTF
CDR3 DNA: TGTGCCAGCAGAAGACAGGGGGCGTACGATGGCTACACCTTC

J gene: TRBJ2-6
clone size: many
V gene: TRBV24-1
D gene: -
CDR3 length: 16
CDR3 protein: CATSDLRRGRPNVLTF
CDR3 DNA: TGTGCCACCAGTGATTTGCGAAGGGGGAGACCCAACGTCCTGACTTTC

J gene: TRBJ1-2
clone size: few
V gene: TRBV4-2
D gene: -
CDR3 length: 16
CDR3 protein: CASSQDRVVTGHGYTF
CDR3 DNA: TGTGCCAGCAGCCAAGATCGGGTTGTGACAGGCCATGGCTACACCTTC